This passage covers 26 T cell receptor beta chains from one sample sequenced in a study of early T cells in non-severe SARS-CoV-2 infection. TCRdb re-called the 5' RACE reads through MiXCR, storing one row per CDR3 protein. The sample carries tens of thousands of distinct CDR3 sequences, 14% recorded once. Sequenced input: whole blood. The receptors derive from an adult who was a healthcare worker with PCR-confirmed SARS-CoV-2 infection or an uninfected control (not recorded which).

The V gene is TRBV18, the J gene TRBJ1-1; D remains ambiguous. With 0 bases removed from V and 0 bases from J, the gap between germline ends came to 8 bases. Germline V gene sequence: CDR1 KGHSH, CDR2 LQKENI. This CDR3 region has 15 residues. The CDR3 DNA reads TGTGCCAGCTCACCACCGGCGCTCATGAACACTGAAGCTTTCTTT. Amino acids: CASSPPALMNTEAFF.

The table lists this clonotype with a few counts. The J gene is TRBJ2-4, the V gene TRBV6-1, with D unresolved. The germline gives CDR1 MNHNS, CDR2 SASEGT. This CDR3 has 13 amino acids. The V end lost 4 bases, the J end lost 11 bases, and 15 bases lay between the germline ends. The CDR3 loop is CASSGAQRGFQYF. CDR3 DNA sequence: TGTGCCAGCAGTGGAGCTCAGCGAGGTTTTCAGTACTTC.

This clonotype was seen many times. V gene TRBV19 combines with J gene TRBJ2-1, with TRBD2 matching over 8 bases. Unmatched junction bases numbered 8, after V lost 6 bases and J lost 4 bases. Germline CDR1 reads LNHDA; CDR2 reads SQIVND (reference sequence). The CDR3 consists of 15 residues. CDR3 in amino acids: CASSSGGAGYNEQFF. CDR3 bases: TGTGCCAGTAGCAGCGGGGGCGCCGGATACAATGAGCAGTTCTTC.

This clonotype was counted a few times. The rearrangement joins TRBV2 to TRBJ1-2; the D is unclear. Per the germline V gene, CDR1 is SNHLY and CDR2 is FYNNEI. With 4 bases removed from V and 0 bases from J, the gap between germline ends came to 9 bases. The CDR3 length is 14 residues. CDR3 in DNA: TGTGCCAGCAGTGGTGTCAGCTCTAACTATGGCTACACCTTC. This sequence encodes CASSGVSSNYGYTF.

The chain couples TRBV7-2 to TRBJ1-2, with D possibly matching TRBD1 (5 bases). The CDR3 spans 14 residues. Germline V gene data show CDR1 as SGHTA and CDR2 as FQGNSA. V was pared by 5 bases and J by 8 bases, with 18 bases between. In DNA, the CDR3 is TGTGCCAGCAGCCCAGGGCCCCCCTCTAGCGGCTACACCTTC. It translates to CASSPGPPSSGYTF.

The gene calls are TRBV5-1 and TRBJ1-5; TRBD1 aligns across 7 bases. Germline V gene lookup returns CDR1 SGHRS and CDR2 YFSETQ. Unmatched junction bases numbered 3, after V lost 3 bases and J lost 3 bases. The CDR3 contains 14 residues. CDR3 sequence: CASSYDRDNQPQHF. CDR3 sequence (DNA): TGCGCCAGCAGCTACGACAGGGACAATCAGCCCCAGCATTTT.

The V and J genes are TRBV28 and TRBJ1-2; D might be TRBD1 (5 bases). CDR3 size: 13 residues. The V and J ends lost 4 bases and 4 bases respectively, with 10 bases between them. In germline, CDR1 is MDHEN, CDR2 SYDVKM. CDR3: CASSSQVPYGYTF. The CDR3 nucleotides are TGTGCCAGCAGTTCACAGGTACCCTATGGCTACACCTTC.

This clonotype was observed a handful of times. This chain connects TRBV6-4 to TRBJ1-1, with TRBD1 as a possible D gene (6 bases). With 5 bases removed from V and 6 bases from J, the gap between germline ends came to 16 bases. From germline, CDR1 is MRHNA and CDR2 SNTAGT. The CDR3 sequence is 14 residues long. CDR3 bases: TGTGCCAGCAGTCATCAACAGGGATTACCTGAAGCTTTCTTT. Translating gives CASSHQQGLPEAFF.

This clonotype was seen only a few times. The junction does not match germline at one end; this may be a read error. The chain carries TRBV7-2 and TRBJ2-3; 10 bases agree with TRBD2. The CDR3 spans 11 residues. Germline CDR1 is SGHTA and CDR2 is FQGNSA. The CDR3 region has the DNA TGTGCCAGCAGCATTGGGACTAGCGTGCTTTTT. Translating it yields CASSIGTSVLF.

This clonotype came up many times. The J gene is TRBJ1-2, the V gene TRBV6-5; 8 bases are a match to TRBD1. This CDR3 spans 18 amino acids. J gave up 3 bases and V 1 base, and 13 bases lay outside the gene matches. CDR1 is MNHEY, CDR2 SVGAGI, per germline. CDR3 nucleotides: TGTGCCAGCAGTTACTACCCTCCTGGACAGGGCAATCACTATGGCTACACCTTC. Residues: CASSYYPPGQGNHYGYTF.

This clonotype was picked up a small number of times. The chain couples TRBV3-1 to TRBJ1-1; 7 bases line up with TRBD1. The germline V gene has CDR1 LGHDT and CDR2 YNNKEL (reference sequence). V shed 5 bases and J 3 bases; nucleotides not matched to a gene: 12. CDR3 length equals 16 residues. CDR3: CASSTIRTRGDTEAFF. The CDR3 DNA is TGTGCCAGCAGCACAATTCGAACCAGGGGGGACACTGAAGCTTTCTTT.

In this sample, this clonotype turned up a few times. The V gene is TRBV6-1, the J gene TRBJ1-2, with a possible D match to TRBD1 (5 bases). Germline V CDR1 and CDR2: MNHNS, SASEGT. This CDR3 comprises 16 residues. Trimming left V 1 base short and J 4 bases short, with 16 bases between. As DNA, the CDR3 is TGTGCCAGCAGTGAAGGGTACAACCCAGGGATCTATGGCTACACCTTC. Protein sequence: CASSEGYNPGIYGYTF.

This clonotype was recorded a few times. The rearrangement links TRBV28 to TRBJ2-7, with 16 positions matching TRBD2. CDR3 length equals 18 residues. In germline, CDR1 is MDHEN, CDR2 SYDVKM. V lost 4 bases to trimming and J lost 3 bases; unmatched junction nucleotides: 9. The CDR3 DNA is TGTGCCAGCAGTTCCCCGGGACTAGCGGGGGGGCCCCTCTACGAGCAGTACTTC. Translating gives CASSSPGLAGGPLYEQYF.

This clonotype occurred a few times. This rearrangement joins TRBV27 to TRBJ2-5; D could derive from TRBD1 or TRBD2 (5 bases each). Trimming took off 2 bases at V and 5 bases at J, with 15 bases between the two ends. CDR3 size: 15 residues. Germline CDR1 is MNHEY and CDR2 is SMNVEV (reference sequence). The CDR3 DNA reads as TGTGCCAGCAGTTTAAGGCAGGGACCCTCGGAGACCCAGTACTTC. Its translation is CASSLRQGPSETQYF.

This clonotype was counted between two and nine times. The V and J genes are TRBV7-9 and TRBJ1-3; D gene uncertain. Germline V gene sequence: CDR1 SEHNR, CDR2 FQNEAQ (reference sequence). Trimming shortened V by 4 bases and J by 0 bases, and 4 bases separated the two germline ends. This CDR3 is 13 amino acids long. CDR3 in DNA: TGTGCCAGCAGCTCCCTCTCTGGAAACACCATATATTTT. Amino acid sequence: CASSSLSGNTIYF. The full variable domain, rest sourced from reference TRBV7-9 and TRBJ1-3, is DTGVSQNPRHKITKRGQNVTFRCDPISEHNRLYWYRQTLGQGPEFLTYFQNEAQLEKSRLLSDRFSAERPKGSFSTLEIQRTEQGDSAMYLCASSSLSGNTIYFGEGSWLTVV.

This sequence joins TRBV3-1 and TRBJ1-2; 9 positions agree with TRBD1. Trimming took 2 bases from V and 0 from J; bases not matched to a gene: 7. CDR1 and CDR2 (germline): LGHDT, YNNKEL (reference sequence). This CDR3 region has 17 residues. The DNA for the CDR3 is TGTGCCAGCAGCCAAACAGGGGGCGAAGTCACTAACTATGGCTACACCTTC. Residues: CASSQTGGEVTNYGYTF.

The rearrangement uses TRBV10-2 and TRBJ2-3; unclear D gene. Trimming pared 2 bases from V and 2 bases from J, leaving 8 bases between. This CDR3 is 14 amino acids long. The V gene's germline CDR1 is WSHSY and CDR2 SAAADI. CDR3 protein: CASSENSLTDTQYF. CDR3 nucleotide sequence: TGCGCCAGCAGTGAGAACAGCCTCACAGATACGCAGTATTTT.

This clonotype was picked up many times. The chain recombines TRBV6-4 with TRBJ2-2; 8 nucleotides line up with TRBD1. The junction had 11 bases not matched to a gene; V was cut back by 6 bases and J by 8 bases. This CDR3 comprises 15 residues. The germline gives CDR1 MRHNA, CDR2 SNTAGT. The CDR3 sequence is CASSPTGESSGELFF. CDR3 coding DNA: TGTGCCAGCAGCCCGACAGGGGAATCATCGGGGGAGCTGTTTTTT.

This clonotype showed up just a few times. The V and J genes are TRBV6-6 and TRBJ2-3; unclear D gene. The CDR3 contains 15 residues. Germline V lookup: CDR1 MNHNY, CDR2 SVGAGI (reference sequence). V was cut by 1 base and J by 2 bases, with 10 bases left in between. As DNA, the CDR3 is TGTGCCAGCAGTTACTATCGACCAGACACAGATACGCAGTATTTT. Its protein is CASSYYRPDTDTQYF.

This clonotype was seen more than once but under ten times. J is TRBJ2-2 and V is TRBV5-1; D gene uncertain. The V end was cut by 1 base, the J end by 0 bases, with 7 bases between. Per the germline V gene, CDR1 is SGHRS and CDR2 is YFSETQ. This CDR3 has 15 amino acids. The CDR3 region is CASSLNPANTGELFF. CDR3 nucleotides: TGCGCCAGCAGCTTGAACCCCGCGAACACCGGGGAGCTGTTTTTT. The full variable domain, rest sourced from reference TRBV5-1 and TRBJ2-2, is KAGVTQTPRYLIKTRGQQVTLSCSPISGHRSVSWYQQTPGQGLQFLFEYFSETQRNKGNFPGRFSGRQFSNSRSEMNVSTLELGDSALYLCASSLNPANTGELFFGEGSRLTVL.

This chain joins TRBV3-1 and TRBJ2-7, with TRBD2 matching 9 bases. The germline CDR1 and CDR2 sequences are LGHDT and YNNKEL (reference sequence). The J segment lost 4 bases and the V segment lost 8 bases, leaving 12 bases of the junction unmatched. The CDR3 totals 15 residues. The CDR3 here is CASSQSSGGLYEQYF. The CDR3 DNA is TGTGCCAGCTCCCAAAGTAGCGGGGGACTGTACGAGCAGTACTTC.

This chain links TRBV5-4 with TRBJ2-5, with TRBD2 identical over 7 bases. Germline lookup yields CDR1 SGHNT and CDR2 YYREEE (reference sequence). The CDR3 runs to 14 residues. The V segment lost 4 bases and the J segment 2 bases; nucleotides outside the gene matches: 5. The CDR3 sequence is CASSPGTIQETQYF. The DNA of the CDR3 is TGTGCCAGCAGCCCGGGGACTATACAAGAGACCCAGTACTTC.

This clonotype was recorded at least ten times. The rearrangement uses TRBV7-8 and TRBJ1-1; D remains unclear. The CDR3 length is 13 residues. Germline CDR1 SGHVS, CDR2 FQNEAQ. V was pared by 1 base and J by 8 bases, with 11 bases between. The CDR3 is CASSLGAGREAFF. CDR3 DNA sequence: TGTGCCAGCAGCTTAGGAGCGGGTCGCGAAGCTTTCTTT.

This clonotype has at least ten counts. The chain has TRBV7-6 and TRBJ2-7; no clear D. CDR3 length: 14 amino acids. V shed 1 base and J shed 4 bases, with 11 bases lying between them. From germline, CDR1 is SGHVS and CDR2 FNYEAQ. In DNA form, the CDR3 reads TGTGCCAGCAGCTTAGTGGGGAACCGGTACGAGCAGTACTTC. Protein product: CASSLVGNRYEQYF.

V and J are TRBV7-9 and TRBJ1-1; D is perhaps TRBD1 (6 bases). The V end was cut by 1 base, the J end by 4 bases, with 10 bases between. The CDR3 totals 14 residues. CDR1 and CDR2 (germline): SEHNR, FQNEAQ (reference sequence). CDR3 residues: CASSLEGRGTEAFF. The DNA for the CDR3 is TGTGCCAGCAGCTTAGAGGGCAGGGGCACTGAAGCTTTCTTT.

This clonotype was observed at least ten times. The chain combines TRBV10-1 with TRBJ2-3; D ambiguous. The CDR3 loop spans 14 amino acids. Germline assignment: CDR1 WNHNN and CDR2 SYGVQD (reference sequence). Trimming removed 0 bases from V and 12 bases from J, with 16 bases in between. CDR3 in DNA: TGCGCCAGCAGTGAGTCAGGGTGGGCTGCCCACCAGTATTTT. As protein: CASSESGWAAHQYF.